This T cell receptor beta chain was sequenced for a study of spatial heterogeneity in lung cancer. Overall study context: On average, each unique TCR and UMI combination appeared more than ten times in raw reads.

Study observations and caveats: The appearance of ubiquitous expanded tumor TCRs in blood was greater at resection than follow-up.

Time point in this sample: sample taken at primary tumor resection. Unsorted whole RNA from tumor, nontumor lung or frozen PBMC underwent sequencing. The donors, fewer than 90 patients with untreated early-stage non-small cell lung cancer, provided the samples. TCR cDNA molecules were tagged individually, and each one carried a unique molecular identifier. A single record per CDR3 protein comes from TCRdb applying MiXCR to the 5' RACE reads. The sample yields 30,000 to 40,000 distinct CDR3 sequences, less than 5.5% seen once. On this clonotype: Its specificity is unknown.

Germline CDR1 reads MNHEY; CDR2 reads SMNVEV (reference sequence). CDR3 length: 14 residues. Trimming shortened V by 6 bases and J by 0 bases, and 9 bases separated the two germline ends. This receptor was identified in a female donor with early-stage non-small cell lung cancer. This material consisted of PBMCs, taken at surgery. The chain carries TRBV27 and TRBJ1-5; D not certain. Here the CDR3 reads CASSVTGSNQPQHF. CDR3 nucleotide sequence: TGTGCCAGCAGCGTAACGGGTAGCAATCAGCCCCAGCATTTT.